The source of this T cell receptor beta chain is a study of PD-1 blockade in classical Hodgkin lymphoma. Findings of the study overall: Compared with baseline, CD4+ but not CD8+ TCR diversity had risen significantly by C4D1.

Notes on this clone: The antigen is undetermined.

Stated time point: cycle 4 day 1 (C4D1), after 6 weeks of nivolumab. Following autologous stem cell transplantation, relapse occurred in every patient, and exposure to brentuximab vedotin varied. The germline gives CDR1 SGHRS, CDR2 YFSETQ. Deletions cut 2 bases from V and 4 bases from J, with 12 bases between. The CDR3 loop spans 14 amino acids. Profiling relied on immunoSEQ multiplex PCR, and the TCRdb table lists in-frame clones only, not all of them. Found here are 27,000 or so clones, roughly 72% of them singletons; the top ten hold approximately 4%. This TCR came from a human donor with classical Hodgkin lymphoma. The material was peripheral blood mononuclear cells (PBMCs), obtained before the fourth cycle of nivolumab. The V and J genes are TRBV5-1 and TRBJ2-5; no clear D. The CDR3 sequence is CASSFWDRPETQYF. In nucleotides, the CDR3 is TGCGCCAGCAGCTTCTGGGATCGGCCAGAGACCCAGTACTTC.